This T cell receptor (beta chain) is from a study of post-analysis software for immune sequencing data. Study summary: Patients with relapsing-remitting, secondary progressive and progressive-relapsing multiple sclerosis courses were all represented.

As regards this clonotype: Antigen specificity is unknown.

CDR1 and CDR2 from the germline V gene are KGHSH and LQKENI. This CDR3 contains 14 residues. Sequencing libraries made from TCR beta cDNA carried unique molecular identifiers. T cells, about 0.85 to 11 million of them, yielded 500,000 to 600,000 cDNA molecules. Using its own MiXCR run on the PCR reads, TCRdb lists one record per CDR3 protein. The profile shows some 890,000 distinct CDR3 sequences, 53% of them singletons. Notes on the study in general: People with multiple sclerosis had a significantly lower normalized Chao1 diversity than controls did. Samples made in the same batch grouped tightly together by F measure. The study found TRBV5-6, TRBV5-1 and TRBV20-1 among five or six TRBV segments more frequent in patients than controls.

The specimen sequenced was blood. The rearrangement uses TRBV18 and TRBJ2-5; unclear D gene. The J call may be in error: the DNA end matches TRBJ2-7 better. This clonotype was sampled from a girl between 10 and 17 years old with multiple sclerosis. The CDR3 spells CASSPPNSDHEQYF. Here the CDR3 DNA reads TGTGCCAGCTCACCACCTAACAGCGACCACGAGCAGTACTTC.